This T cell receptor (beta chain) stems from a study of Ad26.COV2.S vaccination and SARS-CoV-2 variants. This CDR3 comprises 14 residues. The V and J ends lost 8 bases and 9 bases respectively, with 19 bases between them. The V gene's germline CDR1 is SGHVS and CDR2 FQNEAQ. The table came from immunoSEQ multiplex PCR; TCRdb's copy has only in-frame clones and leaves some out. The repertoire holds about 350,000 clones, with about 91% as singletons. This rearrangement joins TRBV7-8 to TRBJ1-4, with D hard to call. The clonotype was recovered from a human donor who had recovered from COVID-19. The specimen was peripheral blood, collected after recovery from COVID-19. The DNA for the CDR3 is TGTGCCAGCGCTGAACTGTCTTCAAGACAAAAACTGTTTTTT. The encoded protein is CASAELSSRQKLFF.